The 26 T cell receptor beta chains reported below all come from one sample, sequenced in a study of cytomegalovirus exposure and HLA in healthy donors. The PCR was carried out with 60 Vbeta primers and 13 Jbeta primers. This table comes from immunoSEQ multiplex PCR, and its TCRdb copy is limited to in-frame clones, with some not included. Here the sample spans 100,000 to 150,000 clones, approximately 80% being singletons. The sequenced sample consisted of PBMCs. Receptors were obtained from a girl aged 2 to 9 in good health and CMV-seronegative.

The chain recombines TRBV27 with TRBJ1-5; D remains unclear. This CDR3 has 15 amino acids. V was cut by 0 bases and J by 0 bases, with 6 bases left in between. Germline CDR1 MNHEY, CDR2 SMNVEV (reference sequence). The CDR3 loop is CASSLSPYSNQPQHF. In DNA, the CDR3 is TGTGCCAGCAGTTTATCCCCTTATAGCAATCAGCCCCAGCATTTT.

This clone was counted once. The chain uses TRBV7-8 and TRBJ1-5; no clear D. Trimming stripped 5 bases from V and 0 bases from J, with 17 bases between. CDR1 and CDR2 (germline): SGHVS, FQNEAQ. The CDR3 consists of 17 residues. CDR3 amino acids: CASSTEGTRYSNQPQHF. CDR3 in DNA: TGTGCCAGCAGCACAGAGGGCACACGGTATAGCAATCAGCCCCAGCATTTT.

The genes are TRBV28 and TRBJ1-5, with 7 bases that match TRBD1. Germline CDR1 and CDR2: MDHEN and SYDVKM. The CDR3 consists of 16 residues. Trimming took 5 bases from V and 0 from J; bases not matched to a gene: 7. In nucleotides, the CDR3 is TGTGCCAGCAGTACGACAGGGATTTATAGCAATCAGCCCCAGCATTTT. Its protein is CASSTTGIYSNQPQHF.

Only a few counts were recorded for this clone. The DNA for the CDR3 is TGCGCCAGCAGGGACATGAACACTGAAGCTTTCTTT. It specifies CASRDMNTEAFF. The chain carries TRBV10-2 and TRBJ1-1; a weak D match, TRBD1 (5 bases). V shed 6 bases and J shed 0 bases, with 5 bases lying between them. CDR1 is WSHSY, CDR2 SAAADI, per germline. CDR3 length: 12 residues.

The V call is TRBV15, the J call TRBJ2-4; no clear D. Between the trimmed V and J ends, which lost 0 bases and 2 bases, there was a span of 5 bases. Germline V gene data show CDR1 as LNHNV and CDR2 as YYDKDF (reference sequence). CDR3 length: 14 residues. The CDR3 DNA follows: TGTGCCACCAGCAGAGATACATCCAAAAACATTCAGTACTTC. Translation: CATSRDTSKNIQYF.

The rearrangement joins TRBV6-5 to TRBJ1-2; D not resolved. The length of the CDR3 is 15 residues. CDR1 and CDR2 from the germline V gene are MNHEY and SVGAGI. V dropped 10 bases and J dropped 6 bases, with 24 bases sitting between them. The CDR3 DNA sequence: TGTGCCACCACTCTCGTCCCCGGGTGGGTTGATGGCTACACCTTC. Encoded protein: CATTLVPGWVDGYTF.

This sequence joins TRBV10-1 and TRBJ2-5; 8 bases align to TRBD1. Losses at the gene ends were 3 bases for V and 2 bases for J; bases not matched to a gene: 5. Germline V gene lookup returns CDR1 WNHNN and CDR2 SYGVQD (reference sequence). The CDR3 totals 15 residues. The CDR3 region is CASSDRTGLQETQYF. The CDR3 nucleotides read TGCGCCAGCAGTGACCGGACAGGGCTGCAAGAGACCCAGTACTTC.

This clone was detected a few times. The chain carries TRBV7-2 and TRBJ2-5; 8 nucleotides match TRBD2. CDR3 size: 15 residues. With V trimmed by 7 bases and J by 2 bases, 9 bases remained unmatched. The germline gives CDR1 SGHTA, CDR2 FQGNSA. The CDR3 nucleotides are TGTGCCAGCATCCCTATTAGCGGGACTCAAGAGACCCAGTACTTC. Translating gives CASIPISGTQETQYF.

The V gene is TRBV28, the J gene TRBJ2-7; the D is unclear. Trimming shortened V by 6 bases and J by 3 bases, and 6 bases separated the two germline ends. This CDR3 contains 11 residues. Per germline, CDR1 MDHEN and CDR2 SYDVKM. The CDR3 sequence is CASRSNYEQYF. CDR3 nucleotides: TGTGCCAGCAGATCCAACTACGAGCAGTACTTC.

The chain carries TRBV4-3 and TRBJ2-7; TRBD2 is a possible D gene (6 bases). The CDR3 loop spans 16 amino acids. The V end lost 3 bases, the J end lost 1 base, and 16 bases lay between the germline ends. CDR1 is LGHNA and CDR2 is YSLEER in the germline V gene. The CDR3 region is CASSHYPGDQSYEQYF. The DNA for the CDR3 is TGCGCCAGCAGCCATTACCCGGGAGACCAATCCTACGAGCAGTACTTC.

This chain connects TRBV6-5 to TRBJ2-7; TRBD1 matches 7 bases. J was trimmed by 5 bases and V by 6 bases; bases with no gene match: 13. The CDR3 covers 15 residues. Germline CDR1 MNHEY, CDR2 SVGAGI. This chain's CDR3 is CASSPRDSIGNEQYF. The CDR3 coding sequence is TGTGCCAGCAGCCCCCGGGACAGCATTGGTAACGAGCAGTACTTC.

This clone has just a few counts. The CDR3: CSVGRGQGASEQFF. Here the CDR3 DNA reads TGCAGCGTGGGGAGGGGACAGGGGGCGAGTGAGCAGTTCTTC. This chain uses TRBV29-1 with TRBJ2-1; 12 nucleotides agree with TRBD1. CDR3 length equals 14 residues. The junction had 9 bases not matched to a gene; V was cut back by 6 bases and J by 9 bases. Germline CDR1 SQVTM, CDR2 ANQGSEA.

J is TRBJ1-2 and V is TRBV5-1, with D maybe TRBD1 (6 bases). V gave up 3 bases and J gave up 8 bases, with 20 bases separating them. The CDR3 has 15 amino acids. The V gene's germline CDR1 is SGHRS and CDR2 YFSETQ. CDR3 in amino acids: CASSWVRTDRNGYTF. The CDR3, as DNA: TGCGCCAGCAGCTGGGTTCGGACAGATAGAAACGGCTACACCTTC.

This clone was detected only a few times. The chain has TRBV7-3 and TRBJ2-1; 9 bases fit TRBD2. Germline V gene data show CDR1 as SGHTA and CDR2 as FQGTGA. The CDR3 consists of 14 residues. J was trimmed by 6 bases and V by 4 bases; bases with no gene match: 4. In DNA, the CDR3 is TGTGCCAGCAGCTCCGCGGGAGGGCCCAATGAGCAGTTCTTC. Protein: CASSSAGGPNEQFF.

This clone was recorded only once. V and J are TRBV7-9 and TRBJ2-1; 7 bases are shared with TRBD1. After removal of 5 bases from V and 10 bases from J, the junction contained 8 bases not matched to a gene. Germline V CDR1 and CDR2: SEHNR, FQNEAQ (reference sequence). There are 13 residues in the CDR3. The CDR3 nucleotides read TGTGCCAGCAGCCCCCGACAGGGTTGGGAGCAGTTCTTC. Amino acid sequence: CASSPRQGWEQFF.

V and J are TRBV14 and TRBJ1-1; the D is unclear. The CDR3 has 13 amino acids. The V and J ends lost 3 bases and 6 bases respectively, with 11 bases between them. The V gene's germline CDR1 is SGHDN and CDR2 FVKESK. CDR3 bases: TGTGCCAGCAGCCACGGGTTCGCGGCTGAAGCTTTCTTT. Residues: CASSHGFAAEAFF.

This rearrangement joins TRBV6-1 to TRBJ1-5; 7 bases line up with TRBD1. Unmatched junction bases numbered 9, after V lost 8 bases and J lost 2 bases. The V gene's germline CDR1 is MNHNS and CDR2 SASEGT. This CDR3 comprises 15 residues. For the CDR3, the DNA is TGTGCCAGCGGACAAGGGGGCATGGGCAATCAGCCCCAGCATTTT. Translated, it gives CASGQGGMGNQPQHF.

In DNA form, the CDR3 reads TGTGCCAGCAGCGGGACGGGACAAAGTGCTTTCTTT. Translating it yields CASSGTGQSAFF. The chain recombines TRBV7-9 with TRBJ1-1, with D possibly TRBD1 on 6 matching bases. V lost 5 bases and J 11 bases, leaving 15 bases between the germline ends. The CDR3 sequence is 12 residues long. Germline CDR1 is SEHNR and CDR2 is FQNEAQ (reference sequence).

The gene calls are TRBV27 and TRBJ2-1, with D possibly being TRBD1 (5 bases). With 0 bases removed from V and 3 bases from J, the gap between germline ends came to 9 bases. Per germline, CDR1 MNHEY and CDR2 SMNVEV (reference sequence). CDR3 length: 15 residues. This CDR3 is CASSLSVTGYNEQFF. In DNA form, the CDR3 reads TGTGCCAGCAGTTTATCGGTCACAGGCTACAATGAGCAGTTCTTC.

This chain joins TRBV28 and TRBJ1-2; 7 nucleotides align to TRBD1. Looked up from germline, CDR1 is MDHEN and CDR2 is SYDVKM. This CDR3 comprises 14 residues. V gave up 3 bases and J gave up 3 bases; unmatched junction bases: 4. The CDR3 is CASSFSGTDYGYTF. The CDR3 region has the DNA TGTGCCAGCAGTTTTTCCGGGACAGACTATGGCTACACCTTC.

This chain joins TRBV2 and TRBJ1-2; 10 nucleotides agree with TRBD1. The germline gives CDR1 SNHLY, CDR2 FYNNEI. The length of the CDR3 is 14 residues. The ends lost 4 bases at V and 2 bases at J; junction bases unmatched: 1. The CDR3 reads CASSAGQGNYGYTF. The DNA for the CDR3 is TGTGCCAGCAGTGCGGGACAGGGGAACTATGGCTACACCTTC.

The chain is built from TRBV7-9 and TRBJ2-5; TRBD1 aligns across 8 bases. The DNA end is a closer match to TRBJ2-7, so the J assignment may be wrong. The CDR3 sequence is 14 residues long. Per the germline V gene, CDR1 is SEHNR and CDR2 is FQNEAQ (reference sequence). The CDR3 protein is CASSPSGGRDEQYF. The CDR3 region has the DNA TGTGCCAGCAGCCCCTCAGGGGGCAGGGACGAGCAGTACTTC.

CDR3 in amino acids: CASSGRGAGITEAFF. CDR3 nucleotide sequence: TGTGCCAGCAGCGGCAGGGGGGCCGGGATCACTGAAGCTTTCTTT. V and J are TRBV9 and TRBJ1-1; 7 bases map to TRBD1. Germline CDR1 and CDR2: SGDLS and YYNGEE. With 3 bases clipped from V and 4 bases from J, the junction kept 9 bases outside the gene matches. The CDR3 sequence is 15 residues long.

The rearrangement joins TRBV29-1 to TRBJ2-4; D is ambiguous. Trimming pared 1 base from V and 2 bases from J, leaving 9 bases between. The germline V gene encodes CDR1 SQVTM and CDR2 ANQGSEA. This CDR3 contains 14 residues. CDR3 protein: CSVEGATSKNIQYF. CDR3 sequence (DNA): TGCAGCGTTGAAGGAGCGACGTCCAAAAACATTCAGTACTTC.

The chain links TRBV27 to TRBJ2-7; 9 bases map to TRBD2. V shed 5 bases and J 6 bases; nucleotides not matched to a gene: 8. The CDR3 is 14 residues long. CDR1 MNHEY and CDR2 SMNVEV come from the germline V gene (reference sequence). The CDR3 nucleotides read TGTGCCAGCAGTCTCGCGGGGGGGATTGGCGAGCAGTACTTC. Its translation is CASSLAGGIGEQYF.

The rearrangement uses TRBV7-9 and TRBJ1-3, with 7 nucleotides matching TRBD1. This CDR3 has 19 residues. From germline, CDR1 is SEHNR and CDR2 FQNEAQ (reference sequence). Trimming at V came to 1 base and at J to 0 bases, leaving 12 bases not matched to a gene. The chain's CDR3 is CASSLVGLGTEPSGNTIYF. CDR3 sequence (DNA): TGTGCCAGCAGCTTAGTGGGACTGGGGACAGAACCCTCTGGAAACACCATATATTTT.